One sample yielded the 31 T cell receptor beta chains listed below, sequenced in a study of cytomegalovirus exposure and HLA in healthy donors. It was with 60 Vbeta and 13 Jbeta primers that the PCR ran. This table comes from immunoSEQ multiplex PCR, and its TCRdb copy is limited to in-frame clones, with some not included. This table holds around 150,000 clones, roughly 77% found once. The material sequenced was PBMCs. These receptors came from a man aged 30 to 45 in good health.

The J gene is TRBJ2-1, the V gene TRBV7-3; the D gene is possibly TRBD2 (5 bases). V lost 5 bases to trimming and J lost 7 bases, with 12 bases between them. The CDR3 is made up of 13 amino acids. Germline lookup yields CDR1 SGHTA and CDR2 FQGTGA. This CDR3 reads CASSPLGANEQFF. CDR3 nucleotides: TGTGCCAGCAGCCCCCTGGGAGCAAATGAGCAGTTCTTC.

The chain uses TRBV7-8 and TRBJ2-7; D is possibly TRBD1 (5 bases). Germline V gene data show CDR1 as SGHVS and CDR2 as FQNEAQ. The CDR3 is 14 residues long. Trimming shortened V by 4 bases and J by 3 bases, and 13 bases separated the two germline ends. The CDR3 bases are TGTGCCAGCAGCTCATTTGGGGCAAACTACGAGCAGTACTTC. The encoded protein is CASSSFGANYEQYF.

The chain recombines TRBV5-1 with TRBJ2-1, with D perhaps matching TRBD2 (6 bases). This CDR3 contains 13 residues. Trimming cost V 0 bases and J 7 bases, with 8 bases left between them. Germline V gives CDR1 SGHRS, CDR2 YFSETQ. For the CDR3, the DNA is TGCGCCAGCAGCTTGGGGACTACTAATGAGCAGTTCTTC. It yields the protein CASSLGTTNEQFF.

The V call is TRBV4-3, the J call TRBJ2-1; D perhaps matches TRBD2 (5 bases). Germline CDR1 is LGHNA and CDR2 is YSLEER. V gave up 1 base and J gave up 4 bases, with 11 bases separating them. The CDR3 runs to 15 residues. CDR3 DNA: TGCGCCAGCAGCCAAGCTCTAGCCGAGTACAATGAGCAGTTCTTC. Amino acids: CASSQALAEYNEQFF.

This rearrangement joins TRBV18 to TRBJ2-1; tentative D call: TRBD1 (6 bases). Germline CDR1 is KGHSH and CDR2 is LQKENI. Trimming removed 1 base from V and 3 bases from J, with 10 bases in between. CDR3 length equals 15 residues. CDR3 coding DNA: TGTGCCAGCTCACCACGGCAGGGGAACTACAATGAGCAGTTCTTC. It translates to CASSPRQGNYNEQFF. Using reference TRBV18 and TRBJ2-1 for the parts outside the CDR3, the full variable domain is NAGVMQNPRHLVRRRGQEARLRCSPMKGHSHVYWYRQLPEEGLKFMVYLQKENIIDESGMPKERFSAEFPKEGPSILRIQQVVRGDSAAYFCASSPRQGNYNEQFFGPGTRLTVL.

This clone was detected only a few times. The V gene is TRBV5-4, the J gene TRBJ2-1; the match to TRBD2 covers 8 bases. Unmatched junction bases numbered 10, after V lost 4 bases and J lost 7 bases. There are 15 residues in the CDR3. Per germline, CDR1 SGHNT and CDR2 YYREEE (reference sequence). The CDR3: CASSPAEVAGNEQFF. The CDR3 DNA reads as TGTGCCAGCAGCCCTGCTGAGGTAGCGGGAAATGAGCAGTTCTTC.

In its sample, this clone was seen a few times. This sequence joins TRBV9 and TRBJ2-2; 8 bases line up with TRBD2. Germline values: CDR1 SGDLS, CDR2 YYNGEE. The CDR3 is made up of 16 amino acids. V lost 1 base to trimming and J lost 9 bases; unmatched junction nucleotides: 11. In DNA, the CDR3 is TGTGCCAGCAGCGTACTCGCTAGCGGGTGGGGTCGGGAGCTGTTTTTT. It translates to CASSVLASGWGRELFF.

This chain connects TRBV7-9 to TRBJ2-3, with 8 bases lining up with TRBD2. Trimming at V came to 5 bases and at J to 2 bases, leaving 6 bases not matched to a gene. Looked up from germline, CDR1 is SEHNR and CDR2 is FQNEAQ (reference sequence). This CDR3 comprises 15 residues. The CDR3 bases are TGTGCCAGCAGCGTGGGACTAGGATTCACAGATACGCAGTATTTT. Amino acid sequence: CASSVGLGFTDTQYF. The variable domain in full, completed from reference TRBV7-9 and TRBJ2-3, reads DTGVSQNPRHKITKRGQNVTFRCDPISEHNRLYWYRQTLGQGPEFLTYFQNEAQLEKSRLLSDRFSAERPKGSFSTLEIQRTEQGDSAMYLCASSVGLGFTDTQYFGPGTRLTVL.

This chain joins TRBV7-9 and TRBJ2-6; 10 bases are a match to TRBD2. The junction had 15 bases not matched to a gene; V was cut back by 11 bases and J by 2 bases. Germline CDR1 and CDR2: SEHNR and FQNEAQ (reference sequence). The CDR3 has 18 residues. CDR3 sequence reads: CAVLAAAGGKAGANVLTF. CDR3 in DNA: TGTGCCGTACTAGCGGCAGCGGGAGGGAAGGCTGGGGCCAACGTCCTGACTTTC.

The J gene is TRBJ2-7, the V gene TRBV4-2; 12 nucleotides align to TRBD2. The CDR3 contains 15 residues. CDR1 and CDR2 (germline): LGHNA, YNFKEQ. Trimming took 4 bases from V and 5 from J; bases not matched to a gene: 6. The CDR3 DNA reads as TGTGCCAGCAGCCGAAAGACTAGCGGGAGAAACGAGCAGTACTTC. It encodes CASSRKTSGRNEQYF.

This clone occurred once. The chain is built from TRBV5-1 and TRBJ1-2; 8 bases align to TRBD1. Trimming removed 2 bases from V and 4 bases from J; junction bases left unmatched: 7. The CDR3 covers 15 residues. Germline V gives CDR1 SGHRS, CDR2 YFSETQ. DNA of the CDR3: TGCGCCAGCAGCTTTGCAGGGGGCTCGTTCTATGGCTACACCTTC. Protein product: CASSFAGGSFYGYTF.

V usage is TRBV7-9 and J usage is TRBJ1-3; D unclear. CDR1 and CDR2 from the germline V gene are SEHNR and FQNEAQ (reference sequence). The CDR3 runs to 17 residues. V was clipped by 2 bases and J by 1 base, with 15 bases between them. CDR3 coding DNA: TGTGCCAGCAGCTTAAGTGACAACAATTGGTCTGGAAACACCATATATTTT. Its translation is CASSLSDNNWSGNTIYF.

The V call is TRBV18, the J call TRBJ1-1; TRBD1 agrees at 7 bases. Germline V gives CDR1 KGHSH, CDR2 LQKENI. J was trimmed by 5 bases and V by 4 bases; bases with no gene match: 10. The CDR3 consists of 15 residues. The CDR3 region is CASSLQGGGRTEAFF. Here the CDR3 DNA reads TGTGCCAGCTCACTCCAGGGGGGCGGAAGGACTGAAGCTTTCTTT.

This chain connects TRBV7-6 to TRBJ2-1; 8 bases line up with TRBD2. Per the germline V gene, CDR1 is SGHVS and CDR2 is FNYEAQ. CDR3 size: 14 residues. Trimming at V came to 1 base and at J to 12 bases, leaving 8 bases not matched to a gene. The CDR3 nucleotides are TGTGCCAGCAGCTTAGGTTTGGCGGGAGGTGTGCAGTTCTTC. Translated, it gives CASSLGLAGGVQFF. Together with reference TRBV7-6 and TRBJ2-1, the CDR3 gives the full variable domain: GAGVSQSPRYKVTKRGQDVALRCDPISGHVSLYWYRQALGQGPEFLTYFNYEAQQDKSGLPNDRFSAERPEGSISTLTIQRTEQRDSAMYRCASSLGLAGGVQFFGPGTRLTVL.

The chain employs TRBV5-1 and TRBJ2-3, with no clear D. CDR1 is SGHRS, CDR2 YFSETQ, per germline. Trimming pared 1 base from V and 5 bases from J, leaving 8 bases between. The CDR3 sequence is 13 residues long. DNA for the CDR3: TGCGCCAGCAGCTTGTCTGGGCTAGATACGCAGTATTTT. Its protein is CASSLSGLDTQYF.

The chain recombines TRBV6-5 with TRBJ1-1; D is uncertain. There are 15 residues in the CDR3. Looked up from germline, CDR1 is MNHEY and CDR2 is SVGAGI. V lost 8 bases and J 0 bases, leaving 16 bases between the germline ends. The CDR3 reads CASPRGPPMNTEAFF. Written as DNA, the CDR3 is TGTGCCAGCCCCCGAGGCCCGCCGATGAACACTGAAGCTTTCTTT.

The V and J genes are TRBV19 and TRBJ1-5, with a weak D call TRBD1 (5 bases). CDR3 length equals 14 residues. The germline V and J ends were trimmed by 3 bases and 4 bases, with 10 bases remaining between them. From germline, CDR1 is LNHDA and CDR2 SQIVND (reference sequence). The CDR3 DNA reads TGTGCCAGTAGTATTCGACAGACGAATCAGCCCCAGCATTTT. This gives the protein CASSIRQTNQPQHF.

J is TRBJ1-2 and V is TRBV28; no clear D. The V gene's germline CDR1 is MDHEN and CDR2 SYDVKM. The V gene lost 1 base and the J gene lost 10 bases, with 16 bases spanning the gap. The CDR3 runs to 14 residues. As DNA, the CDR3 is TGTGCCAGCAGTTTATCTTCGAGGGCACGGGACTACACCTTC. Translation gives CASSLSSRARDYTF.

V and J are TRBV27 and TRBJ2-3; no definite D call. CDR3 length: 15 amino acids. The V gene lost 4 bases and the J gene lost 1 base, with 12 bases spanning the gap. The germline V gene has CDR1 MNHEY and CDR2 SMNVEV (reference sequence). The CDR3 protein is CASSYLRSGTDTQYF. CDR3 bases: TGTGCCAGCAGTTACCTTCGTTCGGGCACAGATACGCAGTATTTT.

The V and J genes are TRBV5-8 and TRBJ2-5; 8 nucleotides match TRBD2. Looked up from germline, CDR1 is SGHTS and CDR2 is YDEGEE. The CDR3 spans 16 residues. With 0 bases clipped from V and 4 bases from J, the junction kept 8 bases outside the gene matches. CDR3 protein: CASSLEGGGGTETQYF. DNA of the CDR3: TGTGCCAGCAGCTTGGAGGGCGGCGGGGGGACAGAGACCCAGTACTTC.

The rearrangement uses TRBV29-1 and TRBJ2-6; 8 bases align to TRBD1. Germline V CDR1 and CDR2: SQVTM, ANQGSEA. J gave up 0 bases and V 4 bases, and 5 bases lay outside the gene matches. This CDR3 has 16 residues. CDR3 residues: CSVVGTGSSGANVLTF. In DNA form, the CDR3 reads TGCAGCGTTGTGGGGACAGGCTCCTCTGGGGCCAACGTCCTGACTTTC.

This clone was observed a single time. This chain connects TRBV27 to TRBJ2-5, with 7 bases matching TRBD2. The tail of the sequence fits TRBJ2-7 better, so the J call may be wrong. The CDR3 consists of 14 residues. CDR1 and CDR2 (germline): MNHEY, SMNVEV (reference sequence). CDR3 in amino acids: CASSRTRDPYEQYF. CDR3 nucleotides: TGTGCCAGCAGCCGGACTAGGGACCCCTACGAGCAGTACTTC.

The V call is TRBV6-1, the J call TRBJ1-4, with no clear D. The CDR3 is 14 amino acids. Germline V gene lookup returns CDR1 MNHNS and CDR2 SASEGT. Deletions cut 2 bases from V and 5 bases from J, with 9 bases between. The CDR3 DNA follows: TGTGCCAGCAGTGAATCGAGGGTAAATGAAAAACTGTTTTTT. This encodes CASSESRVNEKLFF.

V usage is TRBV4-1 and J usage is TRBJ2-7, with 12 positions matching TRBD2. The V gene end was trimmed by 4 bases and the J gene end by 0 bases; junction bases not matched to a gene: 7. The CDR3 totals 17 residues. Looked up from germline, CDR1 is MGHRA and CDR2 is YSYEKL. The CDR3 DNA reads TGCGCCAGCAGCCCGAGGACTAGCGGGACCCTCTCCTACGAGCAGTACTTC. This gives the protein CASSPRTSGTLSYEQYF.

This chain uses TRBV2 with TRBJ1-2; 7 nucleotides agree with TRBD1. Unmatched junction bases numbered 7, after V lost 6 bases and J lost 0 bases. Germline V gene sequence: CDR1 SNHLY, CDR2 FYNNEI. This CDR3 comprises 15 residues. This chain's CDR3 is CASRYPGGANYGYTF. The CDR3 coding sequence is TGTGCCAGCAGGTACCCAGGGGGAGCTAACTATGGCTACACCTTC.

The chain joins TRBV27 to TRBJ2-1, with TRBD2 identical over 7 bases. The V gene's germline CDR1 is MNHEY and CDR2 SMNVEV (reference sequence). The CDR3 consists of 16 residues. With V trimmed by 7 bases and J by 2 bases, 11 bases remained unmatched. In DNA, the CDR3 is TGTGCCAGCAACCCAACCTGGCTAGCGGCCTACAATGAGCAGTTCTTC. Protein: CASNPTWLAAYNEQFF.

The chain combines TRBV2 with TRBJ1-1; D is perhaps TRBD1 (5 bases). The germline V and J ends were trimmed by 1 base and 10 bases, with 16 bases remaining between them. Germline CDR1 reads SNHLY; CDR2 reads FYNNEI. This CDR3 contains 14 residues. As DNA, the CDR3 is TGTGCCAGCAGTGAAGAGGCGGGGACCCGAGTAGCTTTCTTT. Protein product: CASSEEAGTRVAFF.

This chain's CDR3 is CASSPGLDEQYF. CDR3 sequence (DNA): TGTGCCAGCAGCCCCGGACTCGACGAGCAGTACTTC. This chain connects TRBV11-2 to TRBJ2-7; D perhaps matches TRBD2 (5 bases). V dropped 5 bases and J dropped 5 bases, with 10 bases sitting between them. The CDR3 has 12 residues. Germline CDR1 reads SGHAT; CDR2 reads FQNNGV.

The genes are TRBV6-5 and TRBJ2-1; 10 positions match TRBD2. This CDR3 spans 14 amino acids. The germline V gene has CDR1 MNHEY and CDR2 SVGAGI. V lost 6 bases and J lost 9; bases outside the gene matches: 8. The CDR3 nucleotides read TGTGCCAGCAGCCTAGCGGGAGTATCGCGTGAGCAGTTCTTC. This codes for CASSLAGVSREQFF.

This chain links TRBV7-9 with TRBJ1-2, with TRBD1 identical over 8 bases. Germline V lookup: CDR1 SEHNR, CDR2 FQNEAQ (reference sequence). The CDR3 totals 18 residues. Losses at the gene ends were 2 bases for V and 2 bases for J; bases not matched to a gene: 13. CDR3 loop: CASSLPKTGVSTNYGYTF. The CDR3 DNA reads as TGTGCCAGCAGCTTACCTAAGACAGGGGTTTCGACGAACTATGGCTACACCTTC.

A few counts support this clone. V gene TRBV27 combines with J gene TRBJ1-2, with 11 bases matching TRBD1. After removal of 4 bases from V and 0 bases from J, the junction contained 1 base not matched to a gene. CDR3 length: 15 amino acids. Germline V gives CDR1 MNHEY, CDR2 SMNVEV (reference sequence). CDR3 DNA sequence: TGTGCCAGCAGTTCGGGACAGGGGGCTAACTATGGCTACACCTTC. Amino acid sequence: CASSSGQGANYGYTF.